This record concerns one T cell receptor (beta chain) sequence. The antigen it binds to is not known. No clone much larger than this one lies a single base away; base qualities are absent. Libraries were built with the immunoSEQ multiplex PCR assay. TCRdb took over this immuneACCESS table, retaining in-frame rearrangements with V and J assigned. Such tables are incomplete; in checked studies, under half of the missing clones stem from an unresolved V gene, and the remainder is unexplained. The sample table records 98,000 or so clones; approximately 93% of these occur just once. Around 0.99% of the sample is in the top ten clones. This entry belongs to a study of T cell changes during pregnancy in multiple sclerosis (dated by TCRdb to about 2019). Concerning the study at large: Changes in the T cell repertoire over the course of pregnancy were examined in this study in women with multiple sclerosis.

CDR1 and CDR2 are read off the germline V gene as SGHAT and FQNNGV. A distance of 12 bases separates the germline ends of V and J, which lose 4 bases and 0 bases respectively. The CDR3 covers 16 residues, taking in both the cysteine and the phenylalanine. The kept DNA is CDR3 alone, 48 bases in frame from the first base. This chain is built from TRBV11-2 and TRBJ2-2; a weak D assignment points to TRBD1 (6 bases agree). Sequencing was performed on peripheral blood, taken after pregnancy. The origin of this receptor is a female donor with multiple sclerosis, enrolled in a pregnancy study. The DNA sequence follows: TGTGCCAGCAGCTCGCTAAGGGGGACGAACACCGGGGAGCTGTTTTTT. This translates into CASSSLRGTNTGELFF.